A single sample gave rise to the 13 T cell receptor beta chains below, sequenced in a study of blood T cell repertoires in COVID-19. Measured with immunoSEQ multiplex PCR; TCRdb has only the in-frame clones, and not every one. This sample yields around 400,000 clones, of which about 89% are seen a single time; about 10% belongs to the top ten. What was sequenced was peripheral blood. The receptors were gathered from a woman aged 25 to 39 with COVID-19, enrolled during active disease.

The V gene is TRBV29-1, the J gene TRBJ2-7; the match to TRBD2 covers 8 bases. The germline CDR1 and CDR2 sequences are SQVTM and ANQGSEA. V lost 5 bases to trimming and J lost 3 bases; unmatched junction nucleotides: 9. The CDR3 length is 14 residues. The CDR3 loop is CSVTVREGLYEQYF. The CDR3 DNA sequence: TGCAGCGTTACGGTCCGGGAGGGACTCTACGAGCAGTACTTC.

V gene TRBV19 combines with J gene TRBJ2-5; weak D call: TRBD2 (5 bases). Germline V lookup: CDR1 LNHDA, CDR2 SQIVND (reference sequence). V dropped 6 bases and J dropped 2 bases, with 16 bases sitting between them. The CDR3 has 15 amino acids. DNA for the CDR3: TGTGCCAGTAGCCCCTTTGGGCTAGCACAAGAGACCCAGTACTTC. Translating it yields CASSPFGLAQETQYF.

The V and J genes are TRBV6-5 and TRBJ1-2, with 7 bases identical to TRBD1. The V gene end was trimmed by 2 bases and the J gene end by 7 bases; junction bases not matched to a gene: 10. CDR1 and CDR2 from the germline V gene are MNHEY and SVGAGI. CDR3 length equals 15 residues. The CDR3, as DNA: TGTGCCAGCAGTTACATGGCAGGGGGATTGGGTGGCTACACCTTC. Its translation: CASSYMAGGLGGYTF.

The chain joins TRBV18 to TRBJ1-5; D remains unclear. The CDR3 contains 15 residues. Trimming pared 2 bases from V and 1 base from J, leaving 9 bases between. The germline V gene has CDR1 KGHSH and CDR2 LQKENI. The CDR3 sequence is CASSPTGRSNQPQHF. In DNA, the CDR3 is TGTGCCAGCTCACCAACGGGGAGGAGCAATCAGCCCCAGCATTTT.

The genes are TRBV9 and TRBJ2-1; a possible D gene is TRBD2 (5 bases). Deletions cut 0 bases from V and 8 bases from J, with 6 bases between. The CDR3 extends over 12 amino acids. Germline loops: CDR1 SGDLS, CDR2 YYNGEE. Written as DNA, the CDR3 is TGTGCCAGCAGCGTAGTCGGGGATGAGCAGTTCTTC. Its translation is CASSVVGDEQFF.

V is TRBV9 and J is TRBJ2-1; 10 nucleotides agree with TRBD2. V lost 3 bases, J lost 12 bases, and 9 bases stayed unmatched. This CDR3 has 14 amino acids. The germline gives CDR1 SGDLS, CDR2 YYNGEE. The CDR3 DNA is TGTGCCAGCAGCGCAACCCCTAGCGGGGGCCCGCAGTTCTTC. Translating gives CASSATPSGGPQFF.

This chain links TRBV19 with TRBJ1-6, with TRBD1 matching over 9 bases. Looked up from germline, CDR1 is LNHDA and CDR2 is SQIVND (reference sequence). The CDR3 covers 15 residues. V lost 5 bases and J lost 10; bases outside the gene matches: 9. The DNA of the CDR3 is TGTGCCAGTAGTTTCGGGACAGGGTCTGGGTCACCCCTCCACTTT. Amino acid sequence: CASSFGTGSGSPLHF.

This CDR3 reads CATSNPGNEQFF. CDR3 sequence (DNA): TGTGCCACCAGTAATCCAGGGAATGAGCAGTTCTTC. The chain carries TRBV24-1 and TRBJ2-1; D is perhaps TRBD1 (5 bases). Germline CDR1 is KGHDR and CDR2 is SFDVKD. Between the trimmed V and J ends, which lost 6 bases and 7 bases, there was a span of 9 bases. The CDR3 totals 12 residues.

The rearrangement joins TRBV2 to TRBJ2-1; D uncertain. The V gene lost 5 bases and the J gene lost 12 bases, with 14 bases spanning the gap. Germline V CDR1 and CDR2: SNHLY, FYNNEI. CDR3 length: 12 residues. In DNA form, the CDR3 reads TGTGCCAGCAGTAATCGACCTTCTAGGCAGTTCTTC. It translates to CASSNRPSRQFF.

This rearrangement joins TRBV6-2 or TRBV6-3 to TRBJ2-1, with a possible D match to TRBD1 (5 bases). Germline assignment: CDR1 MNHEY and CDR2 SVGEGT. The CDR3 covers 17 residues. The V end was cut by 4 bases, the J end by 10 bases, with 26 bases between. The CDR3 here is CASSFPSRLDTQGEQFF. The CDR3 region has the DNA TGTGCCAGCAGTTTCCCATCCCGTTTGGACACCCAAGGAGAGCAGTTCTTC.

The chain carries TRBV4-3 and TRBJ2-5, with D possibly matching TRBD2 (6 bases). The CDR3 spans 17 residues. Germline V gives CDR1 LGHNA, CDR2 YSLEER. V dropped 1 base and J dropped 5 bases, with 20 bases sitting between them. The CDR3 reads CASSQGFYGSLEETQYF. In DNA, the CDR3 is TGCGCCAGCAGCCAAGGGTTTTACGGGAGCTTAGAGGAGACCCAGTACTTC.

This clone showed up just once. CDR3 in DNA: TGTGCCAGCTCACCAGCAGGGGCGGCCGAGCAGTACTTC. Amino acids: CASSPAGAAEQYF. The chain carries TRBV18 and TRBJ2-7; D might be TRBD1 (6 bases). This CDR3 has 13 amino acids. CDR1 is KGHSH and CDR2 is LQKENI in the germline V gene. V was cut by 2 bases and J by 6 bases, with 11 bases left in between.

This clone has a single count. DNA for the CDR3: TGCGCCAGCAGCCAAGTAGCGGGCCTCAGCTCCTACGAGCAGTACTTC. It is translated as CASSQVAGLSSYEQYF. V is TRBV4-1 and J is TRBJ2-7, with TRBD2 identical over 7 bases. With V trimmed by 1 base and J by 0 bases, 6 bases remained unmatched. This CDR3 spans 16 amino acids. Germline V gene sequence: CDR1 MGHRA, CDR2 YSYEKL.